There are many counts of the clone carrying this T cell receptor beta chain. No antigen is known for it. Subjects aged 18 to 65 presented with newly diagnosed hyperthyroidism of less than 2 months' duration. The study left out patients who had uncontrolled infection, other autoimmune disease, pregnancy or lactation. Using around 10 ml of fresh peripheral blood, PBMCs were prepared. Amplified TCR beta CDR3 regions derived from RNA transcripts. TCR CDR3 regions were first amplified by RT-PCR with HTBI primers. TCRdb redid the calling of the multiplex PCR reads with MiXCR, one entry per CDR3 protein. The repertoire includes approximately 220,000 distinct CDR3 sequences, roughly 18% of them detected once, and around 43% sits in the top ten. The data were taken from a study of T cells in Graves' hyperthyroidism and ophthalmopathy. General observations from the study: The model forecast ophthalmopathy, anticipating it by a median 6.5 months before onset.

CDR3 size: 10 residues. The V end was cut by 7 bases, the J end by 6 bases, with 10 bases between. The germline V gene encodes CDR1 SQVTM and CDR2 ANQGSEA. The receptor was isolated from a man in his forties or fifties with Graves' hyperthyroidism. The chain uses TRBV29-1 and TRBJ2-7; D tentatively reads TRBD1 or TRBD2 (5 bases each). The sample was blood. CDR3 amino acids: CSGGDSEQYF. The CDR3 nucleotides read TGCAGCGGGGGAGACAGCGAGCAGTACTTC.